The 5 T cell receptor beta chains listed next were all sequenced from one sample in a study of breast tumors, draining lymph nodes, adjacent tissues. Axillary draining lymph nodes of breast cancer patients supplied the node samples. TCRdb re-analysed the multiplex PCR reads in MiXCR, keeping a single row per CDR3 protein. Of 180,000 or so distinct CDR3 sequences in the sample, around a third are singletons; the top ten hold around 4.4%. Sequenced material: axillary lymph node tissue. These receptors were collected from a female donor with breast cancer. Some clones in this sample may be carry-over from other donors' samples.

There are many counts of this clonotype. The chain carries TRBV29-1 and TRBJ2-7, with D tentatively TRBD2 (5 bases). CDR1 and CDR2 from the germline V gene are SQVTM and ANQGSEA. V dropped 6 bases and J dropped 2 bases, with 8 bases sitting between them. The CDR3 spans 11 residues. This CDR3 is CSVWGAYEQYF. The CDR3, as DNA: TGCAGCGTCTGGGGAGCCTACGAGCAGTACTTC.

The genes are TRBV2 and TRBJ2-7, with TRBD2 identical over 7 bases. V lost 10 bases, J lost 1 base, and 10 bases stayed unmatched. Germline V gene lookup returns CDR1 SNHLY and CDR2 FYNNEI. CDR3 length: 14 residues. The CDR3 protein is CATNPGLRSYEQYF. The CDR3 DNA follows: TGTGCCACCAACCCGGGACTACGGTCCTACGAGCAGTACTTC.

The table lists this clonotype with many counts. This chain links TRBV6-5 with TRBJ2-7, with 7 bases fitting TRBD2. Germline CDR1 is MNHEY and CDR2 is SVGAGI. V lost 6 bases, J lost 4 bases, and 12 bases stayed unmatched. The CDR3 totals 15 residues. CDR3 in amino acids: CASRITGTTQYEQYF. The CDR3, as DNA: TGTGCCAGCAGAATAACCGGGACTACCCAATACGAGCAGTACTTC.

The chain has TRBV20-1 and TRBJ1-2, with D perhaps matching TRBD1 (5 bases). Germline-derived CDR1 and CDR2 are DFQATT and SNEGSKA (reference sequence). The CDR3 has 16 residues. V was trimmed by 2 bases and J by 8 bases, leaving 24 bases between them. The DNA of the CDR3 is TGCAGTGCTAGAACCGGCGCCGGAGGGGCTCCGCGCGGCTACACCTTC. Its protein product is CSARTGAGGAPRGYTF.

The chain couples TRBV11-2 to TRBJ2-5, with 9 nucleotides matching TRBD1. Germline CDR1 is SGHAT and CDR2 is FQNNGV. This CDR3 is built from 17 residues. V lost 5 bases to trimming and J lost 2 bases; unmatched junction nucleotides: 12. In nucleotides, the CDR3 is TGTGCCAGCAGCCCCCTCGGGACAGGGAGCAGGCAAGAGACCCAGTACTTC. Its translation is CASSPLGTGSRQETQYF.